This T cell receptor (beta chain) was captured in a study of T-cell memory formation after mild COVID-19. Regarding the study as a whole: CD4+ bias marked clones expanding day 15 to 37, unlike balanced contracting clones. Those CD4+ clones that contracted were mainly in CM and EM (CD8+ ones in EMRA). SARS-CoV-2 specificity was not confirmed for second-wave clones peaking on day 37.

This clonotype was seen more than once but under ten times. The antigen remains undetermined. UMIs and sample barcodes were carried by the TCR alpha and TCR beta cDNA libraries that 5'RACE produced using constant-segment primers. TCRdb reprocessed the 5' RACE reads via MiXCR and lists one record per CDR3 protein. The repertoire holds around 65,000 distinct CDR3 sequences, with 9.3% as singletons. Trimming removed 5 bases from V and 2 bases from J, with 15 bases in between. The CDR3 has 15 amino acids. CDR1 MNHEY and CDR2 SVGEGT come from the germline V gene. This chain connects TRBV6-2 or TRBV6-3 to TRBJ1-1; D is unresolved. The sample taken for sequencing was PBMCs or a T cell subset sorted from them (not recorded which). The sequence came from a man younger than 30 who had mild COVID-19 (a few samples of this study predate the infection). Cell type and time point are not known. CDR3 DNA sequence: TGTGCCAGCAGTCCCCATAACTGGGGAAACACTGAAGCTTTCTTT. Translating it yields CASSPHNWGNTEAFF.